A selection of T cell receptor beta chains follows, all from one sample in a study of cytomegalovirus exposure and HLA in healthy donors. Only in-frame clones appear in the TCRdb table, and some are missing; sequencing was by immunoSEQ multiplex PCR. The data show about 120,000 clones, roughly four fifths seen once. Material: PBMCs. The receptors were sampled from a male donor in good health and CMV-seropositive. Each CDR3 is given with its conserved first and last residue. D genes are given only for firm matches. Only part of the rows carry a size: once, few, many, or a class if the clone is expanded.

J gene | clone size | V gene | D gene | CDR3 protein | CDR3 DNA
TRBJ2-3 | NA | TRBV4-1 | NA | CASSQDPQSTDTQYF | TGCGCCAGCAGCCAAGATCCCCAGAGCACAGATACGCAGTATTTT
TRBJ2-3 | NA | TRBV11-3 | TRBD1 | CASSSNRGRGDTQYF | TGTGCCAGCAGCTCCAACAGGGGGCGCGGAGATACGCAGTATTTT
TRBJ1-3 | NA | TRBV5-6 | NA | CASSLAGAPGNTIYF | TGTGCCAGCAGCTTAGCGGGGGCGCCTGGAAACACCATATATTTT
TRBJ1-2 | few | TRBV11-2 | TRBD1 | CASTGVRTGDGYTF | TGTGCCAGCACTGGGGTACGGACAGGGGATGGCTACACCTTC
TRBJ2-7 | NA | TRBV4-2 | NA | CASSQEKTETYEQYF | TGTGCCAGCAGCCAAGAGAAGACGGAGACCTACGAGCAGTACTTC
TRBJ2-1 | NA | TRBV4-3 | NA | CASSQSIRNNEQFF | TGCGCCAGCAGCCAATCCATTAGAAACAATGAGCAGTTCTTC
TRBJ1-1 | NA | TRBV19 | NA | CASRTWSTEAFF | TGTGCCAGTAGGACCTGGAGCACTGAAGCTTTCTTT
TRBJ2-7 | NA | TRBV10-3 | TRBD1 | CAISWDSNEQYF | TGTGCCATCAGCTGGGACAGCAACGAGCAGTACTTC
TRBJ1-3 | NA | TRBV19 | NA | CASSPRGGSSGNTIYF | TGTGCCAGTAGCCCTCGGGGTGGAAGCTCTGGAAACACCATATATTTT
TRBJ2-1 | NA | TRBV21-1 | NA | CASSKAPNRGSNEQFF | TGTGCCAGCAGCAAAGCCCCTAACAGGGGAAGCAATGAGCAGTTCTTC
TRBJ1-1 | once | TRBV4-3 | NA | CASSQERGVAGVGDTEAFF | TGCGCCAGCAGCCAAGAGCGGGGGGTTGCAGGGGTAGGTGACACTGAAGCTTTCTTT
TRBJ2-7 | NA | TRBV11-2 | TRBD2 | CASSLWTSGYEQYF | TGTGCCAGCAGCTTATGGACTAGCGGATACGAGCAGTACTTC